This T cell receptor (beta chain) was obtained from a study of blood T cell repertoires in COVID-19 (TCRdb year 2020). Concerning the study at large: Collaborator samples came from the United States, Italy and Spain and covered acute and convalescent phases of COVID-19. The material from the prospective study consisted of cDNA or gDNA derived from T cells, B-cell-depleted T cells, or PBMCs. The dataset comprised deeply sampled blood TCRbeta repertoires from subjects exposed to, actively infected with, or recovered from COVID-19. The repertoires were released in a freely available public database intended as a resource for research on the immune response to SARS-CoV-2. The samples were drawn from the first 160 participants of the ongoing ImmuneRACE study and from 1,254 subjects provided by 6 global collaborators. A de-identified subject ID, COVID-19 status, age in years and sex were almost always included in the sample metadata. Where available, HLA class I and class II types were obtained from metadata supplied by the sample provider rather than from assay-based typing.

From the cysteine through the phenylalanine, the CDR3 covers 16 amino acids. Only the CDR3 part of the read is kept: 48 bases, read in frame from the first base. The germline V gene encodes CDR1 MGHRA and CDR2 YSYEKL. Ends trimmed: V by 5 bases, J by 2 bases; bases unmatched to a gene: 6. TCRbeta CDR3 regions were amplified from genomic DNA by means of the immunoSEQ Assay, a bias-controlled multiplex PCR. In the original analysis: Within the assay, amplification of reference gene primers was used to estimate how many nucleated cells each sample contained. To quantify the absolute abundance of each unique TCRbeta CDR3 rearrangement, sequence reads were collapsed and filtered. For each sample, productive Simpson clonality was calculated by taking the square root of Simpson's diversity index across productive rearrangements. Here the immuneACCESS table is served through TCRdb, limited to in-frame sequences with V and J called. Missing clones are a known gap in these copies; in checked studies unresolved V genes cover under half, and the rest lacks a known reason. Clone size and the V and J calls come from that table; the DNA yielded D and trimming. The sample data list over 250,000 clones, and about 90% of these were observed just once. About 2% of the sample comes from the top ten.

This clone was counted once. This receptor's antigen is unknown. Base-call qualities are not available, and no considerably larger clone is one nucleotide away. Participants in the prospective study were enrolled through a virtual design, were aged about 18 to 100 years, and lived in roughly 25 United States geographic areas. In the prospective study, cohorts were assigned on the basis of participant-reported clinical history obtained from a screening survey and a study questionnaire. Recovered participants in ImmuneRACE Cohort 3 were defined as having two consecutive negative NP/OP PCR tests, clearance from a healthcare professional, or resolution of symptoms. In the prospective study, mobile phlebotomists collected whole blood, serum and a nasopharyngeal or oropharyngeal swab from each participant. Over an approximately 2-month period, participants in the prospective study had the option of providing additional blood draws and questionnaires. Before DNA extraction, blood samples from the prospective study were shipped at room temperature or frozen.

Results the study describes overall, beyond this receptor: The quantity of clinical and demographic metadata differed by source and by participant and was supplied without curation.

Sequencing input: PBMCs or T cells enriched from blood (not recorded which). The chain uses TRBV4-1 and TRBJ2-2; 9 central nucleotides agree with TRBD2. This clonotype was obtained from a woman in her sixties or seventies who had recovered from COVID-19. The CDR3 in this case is CASSGIAGDNTGELFF. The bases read TGCGCCAGCAGCGGGATAGCGGGGGACAACACCGGGGAGCTGTTTTTT.